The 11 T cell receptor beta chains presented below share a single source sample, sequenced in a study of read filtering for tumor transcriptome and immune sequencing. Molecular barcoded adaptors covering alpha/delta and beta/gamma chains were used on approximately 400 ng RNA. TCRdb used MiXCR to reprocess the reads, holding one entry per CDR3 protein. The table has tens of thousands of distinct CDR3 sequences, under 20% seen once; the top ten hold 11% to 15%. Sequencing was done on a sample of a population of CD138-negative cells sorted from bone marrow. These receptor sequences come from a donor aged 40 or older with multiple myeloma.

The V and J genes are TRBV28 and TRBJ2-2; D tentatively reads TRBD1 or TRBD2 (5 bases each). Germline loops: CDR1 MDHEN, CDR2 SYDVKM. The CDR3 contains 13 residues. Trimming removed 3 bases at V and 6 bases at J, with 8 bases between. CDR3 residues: CASSLSGPGELFF. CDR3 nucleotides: TGTGCCAGCAGTTTGTCGGGGCCCGGGGAGCTGTTTTTT.

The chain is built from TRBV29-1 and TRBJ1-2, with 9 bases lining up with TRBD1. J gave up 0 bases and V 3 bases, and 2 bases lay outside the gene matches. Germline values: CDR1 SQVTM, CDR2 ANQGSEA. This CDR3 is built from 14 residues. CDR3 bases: TGCAGCGTTGAGGACAGGGGAACTAACTATGGCTACACCTTC. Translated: CSVEDRGTNYGYTF.

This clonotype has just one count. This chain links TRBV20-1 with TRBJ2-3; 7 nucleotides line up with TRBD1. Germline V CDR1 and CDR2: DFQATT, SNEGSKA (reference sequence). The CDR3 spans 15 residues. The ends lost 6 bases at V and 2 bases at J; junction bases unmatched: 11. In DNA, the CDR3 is TGCAGTGCAGATCGGGACAGCTTATTCACAGATACGCAGTATTTT. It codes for CSADRDSLFTDTQYF.

This CDR3 is CASSRGGPVTEQFF. CDR3 DNA: TGTGCCAGCAGCCGTGGCGGTCCGGTTACTGAGCAGTTCTTC. The chain uses TRBV14 and TRBJ2-1; D is unclear. Germline V CDR1 and CDR2: SGHDN, FVKESK. V gave up 4 bases and J gave up 9 bases, with 16 bases separating them. The length of the CDR3 is 14 residues.

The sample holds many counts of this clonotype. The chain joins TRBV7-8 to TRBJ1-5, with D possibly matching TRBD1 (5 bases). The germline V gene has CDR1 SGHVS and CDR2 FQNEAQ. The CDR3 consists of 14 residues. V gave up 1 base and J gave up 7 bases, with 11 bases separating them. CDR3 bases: TGTGCCAGCAGCTTAGTGGGGTCAGGGCAGCCCCAGCATTTT. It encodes CASSLVGSGQPQHF.

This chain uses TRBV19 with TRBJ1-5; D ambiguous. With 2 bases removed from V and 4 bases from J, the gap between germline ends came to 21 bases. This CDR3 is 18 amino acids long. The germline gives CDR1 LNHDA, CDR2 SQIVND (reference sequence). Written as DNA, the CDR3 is TGTGCCAGTAGTATACTAGTTCCGGAGAGGGAAGGAAATCAGCCCCAGCATTTT. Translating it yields CASSILVPEREGNQPQHF.

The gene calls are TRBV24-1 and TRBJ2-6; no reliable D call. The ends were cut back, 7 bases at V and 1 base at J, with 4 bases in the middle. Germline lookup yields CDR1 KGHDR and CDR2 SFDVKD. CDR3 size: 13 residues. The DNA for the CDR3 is TGTGCCACCAGAGGTTCTGGGGCCAACGTCCTGACTTTC. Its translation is CATRGSGANVLTF.

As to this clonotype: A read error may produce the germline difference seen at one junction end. The DNA for the CDR3 is TGTGCTAGTGGTTCCAGGACAGGGGGTACCTACAATGAGCAGTTCTTT. It specifies CASGSRTGGTYNEQFF. The V call is TRBV12-5, the J call TRBJ2-1, with TRBD1 matching over 10 bases. Germline loops: CDR1 LGHNT, CDR2 FRNRAP. The CDR3 runs 16 residues.

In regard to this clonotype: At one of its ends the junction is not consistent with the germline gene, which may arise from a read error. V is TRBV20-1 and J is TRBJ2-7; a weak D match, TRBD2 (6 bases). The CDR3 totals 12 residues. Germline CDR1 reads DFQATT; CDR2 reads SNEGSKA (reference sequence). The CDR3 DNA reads TGCAGTGCTAGGTGGGGACTCTACGAGCAGTGCTTC. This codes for CSARWGLYEQCF.

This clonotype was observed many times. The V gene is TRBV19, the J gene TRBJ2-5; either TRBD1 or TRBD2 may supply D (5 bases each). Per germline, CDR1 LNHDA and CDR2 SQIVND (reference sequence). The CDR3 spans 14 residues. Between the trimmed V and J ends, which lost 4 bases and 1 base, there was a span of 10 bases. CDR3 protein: CASSKGPIQETQYF. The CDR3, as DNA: TGTGCCAGTAGTAAGGGACCGATCCAAGAGACCCAGTACTTC.

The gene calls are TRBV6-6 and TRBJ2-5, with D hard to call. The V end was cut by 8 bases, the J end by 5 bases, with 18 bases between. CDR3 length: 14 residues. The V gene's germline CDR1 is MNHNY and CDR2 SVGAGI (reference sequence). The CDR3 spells CASRKDATRETQYF. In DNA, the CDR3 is TGTGCCAGCCGAAAGGACGCCACACGGGAGACCCAGTACTTC.